This entry lists 10 T cell receptor beta chains sequenced from one sample in a study of T-cell reconstitution after alpha-beta-depleted transplantation in children (dated by TCRdb to the mid-2010s). Library creation used PCR. This sample was sequenced with an Illumina HiSeq 2500. TCR libraries were prepared with molecular barcoding, using unique molecular identifiers to normalize TCRbeta repertoire quantification. The raw public reads went through TCRdb reprocessing: fastp at Q25, MiXCR clone calling, in-frame beta chains kept. Rows merge per CDR3 protein into single entries with the most common DNA and genes. This sample holds some 400,000 distinct CDR3 sequences; around 20% were observed only once. The top ten clones comprise less than 4.5% of the sample. Here the sequenced sample was PBMCs from the stem cell graft donor, taken from the stem cell graft. The source of these receptors is a human donor who donated a stem cell graft to a child with acute myeloid leukemia.

J is TRBJ2-5 and V is TRBV28; D unresolved. Trimming removed 3 bases from V and 1 base from J, with 12 bases in between. Germline CDR1 and CDR2: MDHEN and SYDVKM. The length of the CDR3 is 15 residues. Here the CDR3 reads CASSFLGASQETQYF. The CDR3, as DNA: TGTGCCAGCAGTTTCCTGGGTGCCAGCCAAGAGACCCAGTACTTC.

This clonotype was observed a few times. The chain employs TRBV7-2 and TRBJ2-7; 13 bases are shared with TRBD2. The junction had 6 bases not matched to a gene; V was cut back by 5 bases and J by 5 bases. Germline V gene lookup returns CDR1 SGHTA and CDR2 FQGNSA. CDR3 length: 15 residues. The CDR3: CASSETSGRAHEQYF. For the CDR3, the DNA is TGTGCCAGCAGCGAAACTAGCGGGAGGGCCCACGAGCAGTACTTC.

The sample holds a few counts of this clonotype. V and J are TRBV7-2 and TRBJ2-1; D is ambiguous. This CDR3 is built from 15 residues. Trimming left V 1 base short and J 3 bases short, with 10 bases between. Looked up from germline, CDR1 is SGHTA and CDR2 is FQGNSA. The CDR3 DNA reads TGTGCCAGCAGCTTAGTTCCAGGTATCTACAATGAGCAGTTCTTC. Translated, it gives CASSLVPGIYNEQFF.

This clonotype was observed at least ten times. This chain uses TRBV15 with TRBJ2-1; TRBD1 matches at 7 bases. This CDR3 is built from 14 residues. V lost 3 bases, J lost 7 bases, and 6 bases stayed unmatched. The germline CDR1 and CDR2 sequences are LNHNV and YYDKDF (reference sequence). The CDR3 DNA follows: TGTGCCACCAGCAGGGACAGGTACGGGAATGAGCAGTTCTTC. Protein: CATSRDRYGNEQFF.

This clonotype came up a few times. The V call is TRBV7-2, the J call TRBJ2-3; D not certain. Trimming shortened V by 5 bases and J by 8 bases, and 23 bases separated the two germline ends. The CDR3 loop spans 16 amino acids. In germline, CDR1 is SGHTA, CDR2 FQGNSA. Here the CDR3 DNA reads TGTGCCAGCAGCCATCTCTTCGACAAGACTTGGGGTACGCAGTATTTT. It specifies CASSHLFDKTWGTQYF. Filled out from reference TRBV7-2 and TRBJ2-3, the complete variable domain reads GAGVSQSPSNKVTEKGKDVELRCDPISGHTALYWYRQSLGQGLEFLIYFQGNSAPDKSGLPSDRFSAERTGGSVSTLTIQRTQQEDSAVYLCASSHLFDKTWGTQYFGPGTRLTVL.

A remark on this clonotype: This CDR3 is missing its conserved last phenylalanine or tryptophan, likely due to a read error. It is unclear where the CDR3 begins or ends on the DNA, so no DNA is shown, and the CDR3 is as TCRdb lists it. V usage is TRBV4-1 and J usage is TRBJ2-1; no DNA check was done on the table's D call, TRBD2. The CDR3 is 13 amino acids in total, end residues counted. CDR1 and CDR2 (germline): MGHRA, YSYEKL. CDR3 amino acids: CASSQTRGLAEFL.

This clonotype showed up many times. V gene TRBV29-1 combines with J gene TRBJ2-7, with a tentative D call TRBD2 (5 bases). CDR1 is SQVTM and CDR2 is ANQGSEA in the germline V gene. V dropped 6 bases and J dropped 1 base, with 10 bases sitting between them. This CDR3 has 12 residues. Written as DNA, the CDR3 is TGCAGCGTCCGGGAAGGGTCCTACGAGCAGTACTTC. Its protein product is CSVREGSYEQYF.

The sample holds many counts of this clonotype. The chain couples TRBV29-1 to TRBJ1-2; no clear D gene. The germline V gene encodes CDR1 SQVTM and CDR2 ANQGSEA. This CDR3 comprises 11 residues. Deletions cut 8 bases from V and 6 bases from J, with 13 bases between. CDR3 sequence: CSTSGKDGYTF. CDR3 nucleotides: TGCAGCACCTCTGGGAAGGATGGCTACACCTTC.

The chain carries TRBV6-1 and TRBJ2-1; 8 bases map to TRBD2. J was trimmed by 0 bases and V by 4 bases; bases with no gene match: 17. This CDR3 has 20 residues. CDR1 MNHNS and CDR2 SASEGT come from the germline V gene. CDR3 residues: CASSGGSTSGPGNSYNEQFF. CDR3 coding DNA: TGTGCCAGCAGTGGCGGGTCTACTAGCGGACCCGGCAACTCCTACAATGAGCAGTTCTTC.

The chain carries TRBV29-1 and TRBJ1-4; 10 nucleotides line up with TRBD1. The CDR3 sequence is 15 residues long. Germline CDR1 is SQVTM and CDR2 is ANQGSEA. The V segment lost 5 bases and the J segment 7 bases; nucleotides outside the gene matches: 10. The DNA of the CDR3 is TGCAGCGTTTTACCGTCGGGACAGGGGAGTGAAAAACTGTTTTTT. It encodes CSVLPSGQGSEKLFF.